The 24 T cell receptor beta chains presented below share a single source sample, sequenced in a study of blood T cell repertoires in COVID-19. The assay was immunoSEQ multiplex PCR, and TCRdb's table has in-frame clones only and misses some. The sample shows under 150,000 clones, under 85% of them seen only once. Sequencing used peripheral blood. The receptors shown here come from a woman aged 80 or over in a cohort sampled during active or convalescent COVID-19.

The V gene is TRBV5-1, the J gene TRBJ2-1; TRBD1 matches at 9 bases. Per germline, CDR1 SGHRS and CDR2 YFSETQ. V lost 0 bases to trimming and J lost 13 bases; unmatched junction nucleotides: 14. The CDR3 runs to 16 residues. CDR3 DNA sequence: TGCGCCAGCAGCTTGGGGGGTGTTGGCGGGACAGGGTTCCAGTTCTTC. Translating gives CASSLGGVGGTGFQFF.

V gene TRBV6-1 combines with J gene TRBJ1-4, with D perhaps TRBD1 (5 bases). This CDR3 has 16 amino acids. The V end lost 4 bases, the J end lost 0 bases, and 12 bases lay between the germline ends. Germline lookup yields CDR1 MNHNS and CDR2 SASEGT. The CDR3 region is CASSAARGATNEKLFF. CDR3 nucleotide sequence: TGTGCCAGCAGTGCGGCTAGGGGCGCAACTAATGAAAAACTGTTTTTT.

J is TRBJ2-7 and V is TRBV5-4; 9 bases align to TRBD2. The CDR3 totals 13 residues. The V gene's germline CDR1 is SGHNT and CDR2 YYREEE (reference sequence). The CDR3 loop is CASSLAGGFPTDV. The CDR3 DNA reads as TGTGCCAGCAGCTTAGCGGGGGGCTTCCCGACGGACGTC.

The rearrangement joins TRBV10-3 to TRBJ1-4, with 7 nucleotides matching TRBD1. CDR1 and CDR2 (germline): ENHRY, SYGVKD. This CDR3 has 16 amino acids. With V trimmed by 4 bases and J by 7 bases, 12 bases remained unmatched. CDR3: CAISGEQGIGGEKLFF. In DNA form, the CDR3 reads TGTGCCATCAGTGGAGAACAGGGGATCGGGGGTGAAAAACTGTTTTTT.

The genes are TRBV9 and TRBJ2-2; TRBD1 agrees at 7 bases. The CDR3 extends over 15 amino acids. V shed 4 bases and J 7 bases; nucleotides not matched to a gene: 10. Per germline, CDR1 SGDLS and CDR2 YYNGEE. CDR3 in amino acids: CASSPGTAADGELFF. In nucleotides, the CDR3 is TGTGCCAGCAGCCCCGGGACAGCGGCTGACGGGGAGCTGTTTTTT.

Written as DNA, the CDR3 is TGTGCCAGCAGGGACATTTTCCTCGGGGGGCGCAGCTATGGCTACACCTTC. Protein: CASRDIFLGGRSYGYTF. The chain links TRBV19 to TRBJ1-2; possible D gene TRBD1, 6 bases. The CDR3 is 17 residues long. Germline CDR1 reads LNHDA; CDR2 reads SQIVND (reference sequence). Trimming took 9 bases from V and 4 from J, leaving 27 bases between them.

The rearrangement joins TRBV7-3 to TRBJ1-1; no reliable D call. Germline V CDR1 and CDR2: SGHTA, FQGTGA. Trimming pared 5 bases from V and 5 bases from J, leaving 12 bases between. The CDR3 runs to 13 residues. The chain's CDR3 is CASSPALGTEAFF. CDR3 DNA: TGTGCCAGCAGCCCGGCGCTCGGGACTGAAGCTTTCTTT.

The CDR3 is CASSFRGSGEKLFF. CDR3 nucleotide sequence: TGCGCCAGCAGCTTTCGGGGAAGTGGTGAAAAACTGTTTTTT. The chain has TRBV5-1 and TRBJ1-4; D unresolved. The CDR3 runs to 14 residues. Germline values: CDR1 SGHRS, CDR2 YFSETQ. V lost 2 bases to trimming and J lost 7 bases, with 12 bases between them.

The chain recombines TRBV16 with TRBJ1-1, with D unresolved. CDR1 and CDR2 from the germline V gene are KGHSY and FQNENV. The CDR3 spans 13 residues. Trimming pared 0 bases from V and 6 bases from J, leaving 8 bases between. The CDR3 coding sequence is TGTGCCAGCAGCCAATCCGGTAGAGCTGAAGCTTTCTTT. Translated, it gives CASSQSGRAEAFF.

The gene calls are TRBV7-8 and TRBJ1-5, with 8 bases that match TRBD1. The CDR3 contains 15 residues. CDR1 SGHVS and CDR2 FQNEAQ come from the germline V gene. Trimming took 1 base from V and 7 from J; bases not matched to a gene: 6. The CDR3 DNA is TGTGCCAGCAGCTTAGGCCAGGGGGCTAACCAGCCCCAGCATTTT. Translating it yields CASSLGQGANQPQHF.

The chain carries TRBV7-6 and TRBJ2-7; D may be TRBD2 (6 bases). This CDR3 comprises 15 residues. Trimming pared 0 bases from V and 3 bases from J, leaving 12 bases between. The V gene's germline CDR1 is SGHVS and CDR2 FNYEAQ. The CDR3 coding sequence is TGTGCCAGCAGCTTAGCCCCACTAGCAATCTACGAGCAGTACTTC. Translation gives CASSLAPLAIYEQYF.

The chain has TRBV7-8 and TRBJ1-4; D ambiguous. Per germline, CDR1 SGHVS and CDR2 FQNEAQ. This CDR3 region has 14 residues. With 4 bases removed from V and 0 bases from J, the gap between germline ends came to 6 bases. The DNA of the CDR3 is TGTGCCAGCAGCTCCCAGGCAACTAATGAAAAACTGTTTTTT. It translates to CASSSQATNEKLFF.

The chain combines TRBV7-9 with TRBJ2-7; 7 bases agree with TRBD1. Germline lookup yields CDR1 SEHNR and CDR2 FQNEAQ (reference sequence). The ends lost 5 bases at V and 3 bases at J; junction bases unmatched: 7. This CDR3 comprises 14 residues. CDR3 amino acids: CASSRRDSFYEQYF. The CDR3 DNA is TGTGCCAGCAGCCGAAGGGACAGCTTCTACGAGCAGTACTTC.

The CDR3 loop is CASSFGQGYGYTF. CDR3 bases: TGTGCCAGCTCATTCGGACAGGGCTATGGCTACACCTTC. The chain joins TRBV18 to TRBJ1-2; 8 positions agree with TRBD1. The germline gives CDR1 KGHSH, CDR2 LQKENI. This CDR3 spans 13 amino acids. The trim removed 5 bases at V and 4 bases at J, leaving 3 bases unmatched.

This clone was recorded once. V is TRBV11-3 and J is TRBJ2-5, with 7 bases that match TRBD2. Germline trimming cut 5 bases from V and 4 bases from J; bases unmatched to any gene: 4. The CDR3 extends over 13 amino acids. CDR1 and CDR2 (germline): SGHNT, YENEEA. The CDR3 loop is CASSQAGLETQYF. CDR3 nucleotide sequence: TGTGCCAGCAGCCAAGCGGGGTTAGAGACCCAGTACTTC.

This clone was recorded once. The sample carries other DNA sequences with the same CDR3. The chain has TRBV9 and TRBJ2-5; 13 nucleotides agree with TRBD2. The CDR3 is 16 amino acids. V shed 2 bases, J shed 4 bases, and the junction held 5 bases outside the gene matches. Germline CDR1 SGDLS, CDR2 YYNGEE. CDR3 amino acids: CASSVTSGGALETQYF. CDR3 bases: TGTGCCAGCAGCGTCACTAGCGGGGGGGCACTAGAGACCCAGTACTTC.

The CDR3 nucleotides are TGTGCCAGCTCACCAGGGACAGGGACTGAAGCTTTCTTT. Encoded protein: CASSPGTGTEAFF. The rearrangement uses TRBV18 and TRBJ1-1, with 9 bases identical to TRBD1. The germline V gene encodes CDR1 KGHSH and CDR2 LQKENI. This CDR3 comprises 13 residues. V lost 2 bases and J lost 5; bases outside the gene matches: 0.

This rearrangement joins TRBV2 to TRBJ2-1; weak D call: TRBD2 (6 bases). V shed 5 bases and J shed 4 bases, with 21 bases lying between them. Germline V gene lookup returns CDR1 SNHLY and CDR2 FYNNEI. This CDR3 region has 17 residues. The DNA of the CDR3 is TGTGCCAGCAGTCCCGGACTTTGGCGGGGCTTATACAATGAGCAGTTCTTC. Encoded protein: CASSPGLWRGLYNEQFF.

The rearrangement joins TRBV19 to TRBJ1-2, with D maybe TRBD1 (6 bases). This CDR3 has 16 residues. CDR1 and CDR2 from the germline V gene are LNHDA and SQIVND (reference sequence). V was trimmed by 5 bases and J by 7 bases, leaving 23 bases between them. Here the CDR3 DNA reads TGTGCCAGTAGTGACCGGGACATCCTATTTAATGGTGGCTACACCTTC. Its translation is CASSDRDILFNGGYTF.

Worth noting for this clone: This sample also contains other DNA sequences that code for the same CDR3. V is TRBV18 and J is TRBJ1-2; 7 bases map to TRBD1. Unmatched junction bases numbered 4, after V lost 6 bases and J lost 3 bases. This CDR3 region has 13 residues. Germline V gene lookup returns CDR1 KGHSH and CDR2 LQKENI. CDR3 DNA sequence: TGTGCCAGCTCCCCTGACAGGGACTATGGCTACACCTTC. Its translation is CASSPDRDYGYTF.

The chain joins TRBV4-1 to TRBJ1-2; TRBD1 agrees at 7 bases. Looked up from germline, CDR1 is MGHRA and CDR2 is YSYEKL. The length of the CDR3 is 14 residues. V dropped 0 bases and J dropped 4; count of bases not matched to a gene: 2. CDR3 in amino acids: CASSQEQGIYGYTF. CDR3 nucleotide sequence: TGCGCCAGCAGCCAAGAACAGGGGATCTATGGCTACACCTTC.

This chain joins TRBV4-3 and TRBJ2-1, with 7 bases that match TRBD2. Trimming removed 0 bases from V and 5 bases from J; junction bases left unmatched: 10. This CDR3 is built from 17 residues. CDR1 is LGHNA and CDR2 is YSLEER in the germline V gene. In DNA, the CDR3 is TGCGCCAGCAGCCAAGATACGGGGGGAAGGAGGAACAATGAGCAGTTCTTC. Protein: CASSQDTGGRRNNEQFF.

This chain joins TRBV7-9 and TRBJ1-2; D might be TRBD1 (6 bases). Per germline, CDR1 SEHNR and CDR2 FQNEAQ (reference sequence). The CDR3 covers 13 residues. V lost 2 bases and J 5 bases, leaving 9 bases between the germline ends. CDR3 sequence (DNA): TGTGCCAGCAGCTTAACAGGGCCTTATGGCTACACCTTC. Encoded protein: CASSLTGPYGYTF.

The chain uses TRBV7-2 and TRBJ2-2, with 8 bases identical to TRBD1. The CDR3 loop spans 18 amino acids. The ends lost 5 bases at V and 5 bases at J; junction bases unmatched: 16. In germline, CDR1 is SGHTA, CDR2 FQGNSA. The CDR3 reads CASSPRHKTGVNTGELFF. In DNA form, the CDR3 reads TGTGCCAGCAGCCCCCGCCATAAGACAGGGGTGAATACCGGGGAGCTGTTTTTT.